Included here is one TCR beta chain sequence, with context. This clonotype was counted at least ten times. The antigen it binds to is not known. Nothing much larger sits one base from this clone, and base qualities are not available. The time point label here, explained by the study, means: pre-sensitization, week 0. Reading the label with the study, this specimen's treatment or condition is: therapeutic diphenylcyclopropenone sensitization with weekly scalp DPC. Blood at each patch-test visit was drawn before the patch test was applied. To be eligible, patients had to be aged 18 to 70, diagnosed with alopecia and judged suitable for DPC therapy, while pregnant patients were excluded. Unfractionated whole blood was collected in Tempus Blood RNA tubes, and total RNA was extracted from that blood. The CDR3 holds 16 amino acids from the cysteine to the phenylalanine. The CDR3 DNA has 48 bases and is translated from base 1. According to the germline V gene, CDR1 reads SGHRS and CDR2 reads YFSETQ. V is clipped by 6 bases and J by 4 bases, and the sequence between their germline boundaries is 17 bases long.

The data are from a study of human T cells and chemical hapten exposure (dated by TCRdb to about 2021). Study-level background: For sensitization, 2% DPC in acetone was applied to an approximately 2 cm by approximately 2 cm area of upper inner arm skin. Blood for TCR sequencing was provided by twenty-nine alopecia patients at one to four time points (pre-sensitization, 2, 6 and 24 weeks). Patch testing was done on the upper back using Finn chambers containing 0.01% DPC, and results were scored after 6 days according to International Contact Dermatitis Research Group standards. Blood samples were taken from patients before sensitization (week 0) and at 2, 6 and about 24 weeks after DPC sensitization. The patient cohort, mostly female, included alopecia areata with under or over 50% scalp involvement, alopecia totalis and alopecia universalis. Libraries were pooled for sequencing, and per-sample TCR yields varied mainly because of small differences in library volumes within the pool. The study tracked peripheral blood TCR repertoire changes in vivo during primary and secondary sensitization to the hapten diphenylcyclopropenone (DPC) in alopecia patients. Weekly therapeutic DPC doses were additionally applied to the scalp of patients throughout the roughly 23-week study period.

Results the study describes overall, beyond this receptor: DPC sensitization did not change the number of TCRs with a frequency above 1 in 1000, and there was no evidence of changes in global repertoire structure. Compared with pre-sensitization or healthy control sets, expanded TCRs formed significantly more large CDR3 similarity clusters, which is consistent with antigen-driven responses. Patch test score correlated positively with the number of PT1 expanded TCRs, reaching significance at thresholds 8, 16 and 32 but not at 4. Alopecia, a presumed autoimmune disease, was present in all patients, so the immune response of the patients might differ from that of healthy individuals. After repeated subsampling, changes were observed in the strength of the expansion versus patch-test correlation and in the threshold at which the correlation became significant.

The method behind the library was RACE. This sample was sequenced with a NextSeq 500. During library preparation, unique molecular identifiers were attached to individual cDNA molecules so that TCRs could be counted quantitatively and reproducibly. From each blood RNA sample, both TCR alpha and TCR beta chains were sequenced. The authors' analysis ran thus. A median of about 87,000 TCRs per sample was observed, with a range of roughly 23,224 to 700,000. V, J and CDR3 annotation of the TCR reads was carried out using the Decombinator software suite. For PS versus PT1 abundance plots, all samples were subsampled to the same number of TCRs (28,000). TCRs were defined as expanded if absent before sensitization and observed at least eight times at the 2-week time point. TCRdb trimmed public reads at Q25 via fastp, called clones via MiXCR and kept in-frame beta chains. Each entry merges the rows of one CDR3 protein and shows their most common DNA and genes. What appears here as the V and J calls and clone size reflects TCRdb's work, not the paper's. The sample table lists tens of thousands of distinct CDR3 sequences, more than 9% of them with a count of one. About 6% of the sample goes to the ten largest clones.

The sequencing used whole blood, collected in connection with sensitization to the hapten diphenylcyclopropenone (DPC). This chain joins TRBV5-1 to TRBJ2-6, and the D gene may be TRBD1, 6 bases matching. This clonotype originated in a young man with alopecia areata. Some clones in this sample may be carry-over from other donors' samples. In nucleotides, the sequence is TGCGCCAGCAACTTTATCACAGGGACCGGGGCCAACGTCCTGACTTTC. This yields the protein CASNFITGTGANVLTF.